This T cell receptor (beta chain) was documented in a study of cytomegalovirus exposure and HLA in healthy donors. General study results and limits: As a later analysis showed, a missense DCLRE1C variant was linked to trimming of TCR beta V- and J-genes.

Healthy bone marrow donors supplied every sample. The CDR3 contains 15 residues. CDR1 SNHLY and CDR2 FYNNEI come from the germline V gene. V was shortened by 4 bases and J by 1 base, with 13 bases between the two germline ends. The study ran its PCR with 60 Vbeta and 13 Jbeta primers. Assay used: immunoSEQ multiplex PCR; TCRdb lists only in-frame clones, some missing. The sample has 180,000 or so clones, approximately 65% seen once. As to this clone: Its target is not known.

The V gene is TRBV2, the J gene TRBJ1-1; D is ambiguous. Sequenced material: PBMCs. This TCR was recovered from a man aged 40-49 years in good health and CMV-seronegative. The CDR3: CASSVRSRSNTEAFF. The CDR3 bases are TGTGCCAGCAGTGTAAGGAGCCGATCGAACACTGAAGCTTTCTTT.